The 20 T cell receptor beta chains below were found in one sample sequenced in a study of control samples from healthy donors and cancer patients. Measured with immunoSEQ multiplex PCR; TCRdb has only the in-frame clones, and not every one. The sample records approximately 170,000 clones, over 85% being singletons. Material: blood. The receptors stem from a woman in her fifties or sixties in good health.

J is TRBJ2-5 and V is TRBV5-6; 13 bases align to TRBD2. This CDR3 comprises 15 residues. Germline CDR1 and CDR2: SGHDT and YYEEEE. Germline trimming cut 4 bases from V and 5 bases from J; bases unmatched to any gene: 5. In DNA form, the CDR3 reads TGTGCCAGCAGCACTAGCGGGGGGGCATGGGAGACCCAGTACTTC. This translates into CASSTSGGAWETQYF.

The V and J genes are TRBV7-2 and TRBJ1-6, with 8 bases fitting TRBD1. CDR3 size: 16 residues. CDR1 is SGHTA and CDR2 is FQGNSA in the germline V gene. J gave up 6 bases and V 8 bases, and 12 bases lay outside the gene matches. As DNA, the CDR3 is TGTGCCAGCGGTCAGGGGCAGGGGGCCGGTAATTCACCCCTCCACTTT. This gives the protein CASGQGQGAGNSPLHF.

This chain uses TRBV29-1 with TRBJ1-2; TRBD1 might be the D (5 bases). The CDR3 loop spans 12 amino acids. From germline, CDR1 is SQVTM and CDR2 ANQGSEA. The V end lost 4 bases, the J end lost 4 bases, and 10 bases lay between the germline ends. The CDR3 coding sequence is TGCAGCGTTGGCAGGGTAACCTATGGCTACACCTTC. Encoded protein: CSVGRVTYGYTF.

This clone was recorded only once. The chain carries TRBV3-1 (or the pseudogene TRBV3-2) and TRBJ2-7, with 9 bases lining up with TRBD1. With V trimmed by 6 bases and J by 6 bases, 6 bases remained unmatched. This CDR3 comprises 13 residues. CDR1 LGHDT and CDR2 YNNKEL come from the germline V gene (reference sequence). The CDR3: CASSRDRASEQYF. CDR3 nucleotide sequence: TGTGCCAGCAGTCGGGACAGGGCGAGCGAGCAGTACTTC.

The gene calls are TRBV5-1 and TRBJ2-5; possibly TRBD1 or TRBD2 for D (5 bases each). Looked up from germline, CDR1 is SGHRS and CDR2 is YFSETQ. Trimming pared 4 bases from V and 5 bases from J, leaving 18 bases between. The CDR3 length is 15 residues. The CDR3 protein is CASSQGPQAVETQYF. CDR3 nucleotides: TGCGCCAGCAGCCAGGGACCGCAGGCGGTTGAGACCCAGTACTTC.

The rearrangement links TRBV11-2 to TRBJ1-1; tentative D call: TRBD1 (5 bases). CDR3 length equals 14 residues. Trimming removed 3 bases from V and 10 bases from J, with 18 bases in between. Germline loops: CDR1 SGHAT, CDR2 FQNNGV. The CDR3: CASSLVMGTEGAFF. In nucleotides, the CDR3 is TGTGCCAGCAGCTTGGTTATGGGGACCGAGGGAGCTTTCTTT.

CDR3 amino acids: CASSQDRAQPQHF. The CDR3 nucleotides are TGCGCCAGCAGCCAAGATCGGGCACAGCCCCAGCATTTT. The genes are TRBV4-1 and TRBJ1-5; no firm D call. Germline V gives CDR1 MGHRA, CDR2 YSYEKL. With 0 bases removed from V and 7 bases from J, the gap between germline ends came to 7 bases. This CDR3 contains 13 residues.

This chain connects TRBV12-3 or TRBV12-4 to TRBJ2-7; no firm D call. The CDR3 sequence is 12 residues long. Trimming left V 7 bases short and J 2 bases short, with 9 bases between. CDR3: CASMSKTYEQYF. CDR3 nucleotides: TGTGCCAGCATGTCCAAAACCTACGAGCAGTACTTC.

This chain connects TRBV5-4 to TRBJ1-1, with 7 bases identical to TRBD1. CDR1 SGHNT and CDR2 YYREEE come from the germline V gene (reference sequence). The CDR3 has 17 residues. The junction had 13 bases not matched to a gene; V was cut back by 1 base and J by 4 bases. CDR3 residues: CASSLSPGQPAGTEAFF. CDR3 DNA: TGTGCCAGCAGCTTGTCCCCGGGACAGCCCGCTGGCACTGAAGCTTTCTTT.

The chain uses TRBV6-2 or TRBV6-3 and TRBJ1-1, with a weak D call TRBD1 (6 bases). Germline V gene sequence: CDR1 MNHEY, CDR2 SVGEGT. Trimming took 0 bases from V and 1 from J, leaving 18 bases between them. The CDR3 is 18 amino acids. The CDR3 loop is CASSYSFYSQQGNTEAFF. The CDR3 DNA sequence: TGTGCCAGCAGTTACTCGTTTTACTCTCAACAGGGGAACACTGAAGCTTTCTTT.

The V gene is TRBV19, the J gene TRBJ2-5, with D possibly being TRBD1 or TRBD2 (6 bases each). The germline V gene has CDR1 LNHDA and CDR2 SQIVND (reference sequence). V was trimmed by 3 bases and J by 0 bases, leaving 8 bases between them. The CDR3 loop spans 14 amino acids. CDR3 residues: CASSIGGYQETQYF. The CDR3 nucleotides are TGTGCCAGTAGTATCGGGGGCTACCAAGAGACCCAGTACTTC. The full variable domain, its missing parts supplied by reference TRBV19 and TRBJ2-5, is DGGITQSPKYLFRKEGQNVTLSCEQNLNHDAMYWYRQDPGQGLRLIYYSQIVNDFQKGDIAEGYSVSREKKESFPLTVTSAQKNPTAFYLCASSIGGYQETQYFGPGTRLLVL.

CDR3 protein: CASSSRTGENTIYF. The CDR3 DNA reads as TGTGCCAGCTCATCGCGGACAGGGGAAAACACCATATATTTT. The V gene is TRBV18, the J gene TRBJ1-3; 9 bases agree with TRBD1. Germline V CDR1 and CDR2: KGHSH, LQKENI. V shed 5 bases and J 6 bases; nucleotides not matched to a gene: 5. The CDR3 is 14 amino acids.

The genes are TRBV11-2 and TRBJ2-1, with D possibly being TRBD2 (5 bases). The CDR3 loop spans 14 amino acids. V was clipped by 3 bases and J by 6 bases, with 12 bases between them. CDR1 is SGHAT, CDR2 FQNNGV, per germline. The CDR3 region is CASSFLSGINEQFF. CDR3 coding DNA: TGTGCCAGCAGCTTTTTATCCGGGATCAATGAGCAGTTCTTC. Full variable domain (remainder filled in from reference TRBV11-2 and TRBJ2-1): EAGVAQSPRYKIIEKRQSVAFWCNPISGHATLYWYQQILGQGPKLLIQFQNNGVVDDSQLPKDRFSAERLKGVDSTLKIQPAKLEDSAVYLCASSFLSGINEQFFGPGTRLTVL.

This rearrangement joins TRBV6-5 to TRBJ1-6, with D possibly TRBD1 on 6 matching bases. The CDR3 contains 15 residues. V lost 4 bases and J 2 bases, leaving 9 bases between the germline ends. Germline values: CDR1 MNHEY, CDR2 SVGAGI. The CDR3 DNA sequence: TGTGCCAGCAGTTCACAGGGAACCTATAATTCACCCCTCCACTTT. Translating it yields CASSSQGTYNSPLHF.

The chain carries TRBV11-2 and TRBJ2-7; no definite D call. Per germline, CDR1 SGHAT and CDR2 FQNNGV. The CDR3 covers 15 residues. The V end was cut by 0 bases, the J end by 7 bases, with 16 bases between. The DNA of the CDR3 is TGTGCCAGCAGCTTAGATCGCGCTCCTTTTGATGAGCAGTACTTC. Residues: CASSLDRAPFDEQYF. The complete variable domain, with remaining parts taken from reference TRBV11-2 and TRBJ2-7, reads EAGVAQSPRYKIIEKRQSVAFWCNPISGHATLYWYQQILGQGPKLLIQFQNNGVVDDSQLPKDRFSAERLKGVDSTLKIQPAKLEDSAVYLCASSLDRAPFDEQYFGPGTRLTVT.

The rearrangement joins TRBV7-2 to TRBJ1-5; possible D gene TRBD1, 5 bases. Germline CDR1 reads SGHTA; CDR2 reads FQGNSA. This CDR3 has 14 amino acids. Trimming stripped 3 bases from V and 3 bases from J, with 9 bases between. The CDR3 region is CASSFQGDNQPQHF. In nucleotides, the CDR3 is TGTGCCAGCAGCTTTCAAGGGGACAATCAGCCCCAGCATTTT.

V is TRBV24-1 and J is TRBJ2-2, with 8 nucleotides matching TRBD1. The CDR3 spans 17 residues. V gave up 3 bases and J gave up 4 bases; unmatched junction bases: 9. Per germline, CDR1 KGHDR and CDR2 SFDVKD. The CDR3 bases are TGTGCCACCAGTGATCCTGGGACAGGAGGGCGCACCGGGGAGCTGTTTTTT. This sequence encodes CATSDPGTGGRTGELFF.

This chain joins TRBV11-2 and TRBJ2-2; weak D call: TRBD1 (6 bases). Per the germline V gene, CDR1 is SGHAT and CDR2 is FQNNGV. This CDR3 contains 15 residues. Trimming took 5 bases from V and 5 from J, leaving 15 bases between them. CDR3 coding DNA: TGTGCCAGCAGCCCAAACAGGGTTGGGACCGGGGAGCTGTTTTTT. This translates into CASSPNRVGTGELFF.

The chain carries TRBV19 and TRBJ1-2, with D unclear. This CDR3 spans 14 amino acids. V lost 1 base and J lost 6, with 12 bases in between. Germline values: CDR1 LNHDA, CDR2 SQIVND (reference sequence). The CDR3 sequence is CASSIGVGMDGYTF. The CDR3 DNA reads TGTGCCAGTAGTATAGGGGTAGGGATGGATGGCTACACCTTC.

This clone was detected once. V gene TRBV5-6 combines with J gene TRBJ2-7, with D perhaps TRBD1 or TRBD2 (5 bases each). CDR1 is SGHDT, CDR2 YYEEEE, per germline. V lost 4 bases, J lost 3 bases, and 17 bases lay in between. This CDR3 is 15 amino acids long. Here the CDR3 DNA reads TGTGCCAGCAGCCGCGAGGGGCAGGGAGTCTACGAGCAGTACTTC. This encodes CASSREGQGVYEQYF.